Sequencing of this TCR beta chain was carried out in a study of blood T cell repertoires in COVID-19 (dated by TCRdb to the early 2020s). As for the study more broadly: Collaborator samples came from the United States, Italy and Spain and covered acute and convalescent phases of COVID-19. The prospective study material was composed of cDNA or gDNA derived from T cells, B-cell-depleted T cells, or PBMCs. Subjects who had been exposed to COVID-19, were actively infected with it, or had recovered from it provided the deeply sampled blood TCRbeta repertoires that made up the dataset. A freely available public database, intended as a resource for researchers studying the immune response to SARS-CoV-2, is where the repertoires were released. Samples came from the ongoing ImmuneRACE study (first 160 participants) plus 1,254 subjects from 6 global collaborators. Sample metadata almost always included a de-identified subject ID, COVID-19 status, age in years and sex. Where HLA class I and class II types were available, the types were taken from metadata supplied by the sample provider, not from assay-based typing.

Study-wide conclusions, independent of this receptor: The amount of clinical and demographic metadata varied by source and participant and was provided uncurated.

Collaborating institutions collected whole blood in K2EDTA tubes following their own protocols. For TCRbeta analysis, collaborator samples were shipped as frozen whole blood, as isolated PBMCs, or as DNA extracted from either sample type. On this clone: Its cognate antigen has yet to be identified. Base qualities are not at hand, and no much larger clone is one base apart.

TCRbeta CDR3 regions were amplified from genomic DNA using the immunoSEQ Assay, a bias-controlled multiplex PCR. From the authors' description of their analysis: Nucleated cell counts per sample were estimated from amplification of reference gene primers within the assay. To quantify the absolute abundance of each unique TCRbeta CDR3 rearrangement, sequence reads were collapsed and filtered. For each sample, productive Simpson clonality was calculated as the square root of Simpson's diversity index over productive rearrangements. Not all clones reach the TCRdb copy of this immuneACCESS table, which keeps in-frame sequences only. Checked studies attribute under half of the gap to unresolved V genes and leave the rest unexplained. V, J and clone size reflect that table, while D and trimming were determined from the DNA. The table for this sample lists 110,000 or so clones; 75% to 90% of them were counted only once. The ten largest clones add up to 6% to 7% of the sample.

Taken from the germline V gene, the CDR1 and CDR2 loops are ENHRY and SYGVKD. There are 15 amino acids in the CDR3, from cysteine to phenylalanine inclusive. The DNA shown is the 45-base CDR3, in frame from base 1. Between the V and J ends, shortened by 6 bases and 13 bases respectively, the junction contains 27 bases. Sequenced: peripheral blood. This TCR was sampled from a woman in her 50s with acute or convalescent COVID-19. The chain couples TRBV10-3 to TRBJ1-2, with a tentative D gene TRBD1 over 5 matching bases. The CDR3 protein: CAIRTSGRVNHRRTF. The sequenced DNA is TGTGCCATCAGGACGTCCGGCAGGGTAAACCACCGGCGCACCTTC.